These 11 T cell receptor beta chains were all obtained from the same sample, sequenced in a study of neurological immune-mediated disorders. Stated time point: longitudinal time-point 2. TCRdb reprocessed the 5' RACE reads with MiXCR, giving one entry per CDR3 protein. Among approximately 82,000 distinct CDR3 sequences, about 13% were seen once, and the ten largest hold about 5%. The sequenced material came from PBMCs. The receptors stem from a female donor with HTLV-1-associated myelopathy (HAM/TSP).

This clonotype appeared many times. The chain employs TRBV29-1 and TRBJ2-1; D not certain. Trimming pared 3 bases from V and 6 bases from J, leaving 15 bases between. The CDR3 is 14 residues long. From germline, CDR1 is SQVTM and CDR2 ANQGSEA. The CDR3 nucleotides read TGCAGCGTTGATACAAGCAAGACGATCAATGAGCAGTTCTTC. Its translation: CSVDTSKTINEQFF.

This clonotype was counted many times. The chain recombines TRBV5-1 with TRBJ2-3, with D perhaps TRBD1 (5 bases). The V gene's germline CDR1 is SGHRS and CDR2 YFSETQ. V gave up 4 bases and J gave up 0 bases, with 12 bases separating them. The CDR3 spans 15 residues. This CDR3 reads CASSQTALSTDTQYF. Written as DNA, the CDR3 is TGCGCCAGCAGCCAGACAGCTTTAAGCACAGATACGCAGTATTTT.

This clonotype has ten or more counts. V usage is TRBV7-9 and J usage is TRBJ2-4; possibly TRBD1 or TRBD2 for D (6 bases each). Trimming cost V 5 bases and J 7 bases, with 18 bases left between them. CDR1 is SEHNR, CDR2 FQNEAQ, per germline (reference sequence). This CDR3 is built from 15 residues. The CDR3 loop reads CASSVMGGWENIQYF. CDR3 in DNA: TGTGCCAGCAGCGTTATGGGGGGCTGGGAGAACATTCAGTACTTC.

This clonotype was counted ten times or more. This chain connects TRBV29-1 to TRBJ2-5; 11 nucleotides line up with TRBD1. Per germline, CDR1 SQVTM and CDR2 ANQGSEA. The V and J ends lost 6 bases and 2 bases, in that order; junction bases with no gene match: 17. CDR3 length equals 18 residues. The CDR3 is CSVGGGIQGQGVQETQYF. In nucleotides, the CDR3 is TGCAGCGTGGGGGGGGGAATCCAGGGACAGGGGGTTCAAGAGACCCAGTACTTC.

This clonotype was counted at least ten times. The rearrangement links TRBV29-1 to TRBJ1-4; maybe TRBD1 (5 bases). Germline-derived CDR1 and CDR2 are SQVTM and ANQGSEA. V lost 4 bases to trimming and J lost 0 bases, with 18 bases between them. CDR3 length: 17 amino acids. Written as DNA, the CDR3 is TGCAGCGTTGCGGGGGGATATCTTTCAGCAACTAATGAAAAACTGTTTTTT. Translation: CSVAGGYLSATNEKLFF.

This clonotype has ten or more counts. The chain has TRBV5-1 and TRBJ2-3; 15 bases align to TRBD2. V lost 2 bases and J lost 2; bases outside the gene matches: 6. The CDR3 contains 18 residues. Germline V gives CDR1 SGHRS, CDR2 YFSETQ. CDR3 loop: CASSFGLAGGLFTDTQYF. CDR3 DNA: TGCGCCAGCAGCTTTGGACTAGCGGGGGGGCTATTCACAGATACGCAGTATTTT.

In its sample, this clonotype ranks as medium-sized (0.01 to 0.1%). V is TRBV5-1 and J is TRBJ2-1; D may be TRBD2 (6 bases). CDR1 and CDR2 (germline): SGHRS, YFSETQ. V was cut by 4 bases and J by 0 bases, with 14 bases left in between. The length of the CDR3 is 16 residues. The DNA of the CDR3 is TGCGCCAGCAGCACCATGGACGGGAGCTCCTACAATGAGCAGTTCTTC. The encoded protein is CASSTMDGSSYNEQFF.

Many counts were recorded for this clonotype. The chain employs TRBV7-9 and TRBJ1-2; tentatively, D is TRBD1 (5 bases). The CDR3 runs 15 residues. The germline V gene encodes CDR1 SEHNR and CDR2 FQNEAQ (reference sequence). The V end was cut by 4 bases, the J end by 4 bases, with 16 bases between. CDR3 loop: CASSSTAGQVYGYTF. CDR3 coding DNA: TGTGCCAGCAGCTCCACAGCCGGACAAGTCTATGGCTACACCTTC.

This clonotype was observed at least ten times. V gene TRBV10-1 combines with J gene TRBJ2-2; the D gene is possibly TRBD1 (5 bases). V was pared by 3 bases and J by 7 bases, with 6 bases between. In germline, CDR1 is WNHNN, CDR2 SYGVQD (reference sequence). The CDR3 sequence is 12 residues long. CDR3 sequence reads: CASSETGGELFF. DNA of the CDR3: TGCGCCAGCAGTGAAACAGGCGGGGAGCTGTTTTTT.

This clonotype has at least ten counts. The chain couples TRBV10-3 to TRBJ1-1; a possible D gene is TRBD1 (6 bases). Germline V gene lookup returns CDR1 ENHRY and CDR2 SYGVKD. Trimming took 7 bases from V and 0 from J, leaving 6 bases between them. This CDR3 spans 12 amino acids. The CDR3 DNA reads TGTGCCATCAAGGGGGTGAACACTGAAGCTTTCTTT. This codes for CAIKGVNTEAFF.

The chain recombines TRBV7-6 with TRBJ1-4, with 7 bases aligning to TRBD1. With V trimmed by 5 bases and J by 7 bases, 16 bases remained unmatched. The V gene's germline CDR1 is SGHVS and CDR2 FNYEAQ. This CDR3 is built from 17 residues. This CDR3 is CASSPGLNDRATEKLFF. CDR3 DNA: TGTGCCAGCAGCCCAGGGCTCAACGACAGGGCAACTGAAAAACTGTTTTTT.